The entry that follows covers one T cell receptor (beta chain) sequence. This sample was included in a study of blood T cell repertoires in COVID-19. Overall study: Researchers got acute and convalescent COVID-19 samples from the United States, Italy and Spain. From T cells, B-cell-depleted T cells, or PBMCs came the material, which was cDNA or gDNA.

CDR1 is SGHTS, CDR2 YDEGEE, per germline. V was clipped by 2 bases and J by 1 base, with 4 bases between them. The CDR3 is made up of 14 amino acids. Generated by immunoSEQ multiplex PCR, the TCRdb table keeps only in-frame clones and is missing some. The data hold around 100,000 clones, with more than 75% observed a single time. The sample taken for sequencing was peripheral blood. The sequence derives from a human donor in a cohort sampled during active COVID-19. V and J are TRBV5-8 and TRBJ1-6; D gene unclear. The CDR3 loop is CASSFGSYNSPLHF. The CDR3 DNA sequence: TGTGCCAGCAGCTTCGGGTCCTATAATTCACCCCTCCACTTT.